This T cell receptor beta chain was sequenced during a study of T cell responses to AZD1222 COVID-19 vaccine. The CDR3 runs to 14 residues. Germline V gene sequence: CDR1 SGHAT, CDR2 FQNNGV. V was pared by 1 base and J by 4 bases, with 3 bases of the junction left unmatched. The table came from immunoSEQ multiplex PCR; TCRdb's copy has only in-frame clones and leaves some out. The table lists 90,000 to 120,000 clones, about 90% of them singletons. This specimen was peripheral blood, taken on day 0 of AZD1222 vaccination. V usage is TRBV11-2 and J usage is TRBJ1-2, with TRBD1 identical over 7 bases. This receptor was identified in an adult in good health. The CDR3, as DNA: TGTGCCAGCAGCTTAGGAGGGGGCCTCTATGGCTACACCTTC. It yields the protein CASSLGGGLYGYTF.